The 10 T cell receptor beta chains below all came from one sample that was sequenced in a study of OX40 agonist ivuxolimab in advanced cancers. Clones were read by immunoSEQ multiplex PCR, and TCRdb kept only the in-frame ones, dropping some. The sample carries 65,000 to 95,000 clones, roughly 90% recorded once. The sequences come from CD4+ or CD8+ T cells sorted from blood, collected in a trial of the OX40 agonist ivuxolimab. The receptors here all came from an adult with an advanced solid tumor such as melanoma, head and neck, liver or kidney cancer.

This clone appeared a single time. The chain couples TRBV7-2 to TRBJ2-1; no definite D call. With 3 bases removed from V and 5 bases from J, the gap between germline ends came to 8 bases. The CDR3 runs 13 residues. Germline V CDR1 and CDR2: SGHTA, FQGNSA. CDR3 loop: CASSFQVDNEQFF. For the CDR3, the DNA is TGTGCCAGCAGCTTCCAGGTCGACAATGAGCAGTTCTTC.

The chain uses TRBV10-3 and TRBJ2-7; possible D gene TRBD2, 6 bases. The CDR3 is 15 amino acids. The V and J ends lost 0 bases and 6 bases respectively, with 15 bases between them. Germline V gives CDR1 ENHRY, CDR2 SYGVKD. CDR3 in DNA: TGTGCCATCAGTGAGTCGAACGGGGGATACGCCGAGCAGTACTTC. Translation gives CAISESNGGYAEQYF.

The chain has TRBV14 and TRBJ2-7; tentative D call: TRBD2 (6 bases). The CDR3 totals 15 residues. Germline lookup yields CDR1 SGHDN and CDR2 FVKESK. The V and J ends lost 0 bases and 1 base respectively, with 10 bases between them. CDR3 DNA: TGTGCCAGCAGCCAAGAGGCGCGGGGTTCCTACGAGCAGTACTTC. As protein: CASSQEARGSYEQYF.

The chain links TRBV5-1 to TRBJ2-1; D perhaps matches TRBD1 (5 bases). The V and J ends lost 4 bases and 5 bases respectively, with 25 bases between them. The CDR3 is 18 residues long. Germline lookup yields CDR1 SGHRS and CDR2 YFSETQ. The CDR3 sequence: CASSGEPYDRQGNNEQFF. The CDR3 bases are TGCGCCAGCAGCGGTGAGCCTTACGACAGACAAGGAAACAATGAGCAGTTCTTC.

The chain joins TRBV9 to TRBJ1-5; 9 positions match TRBD1. CDR3 length equals 14 residues. V dropped 2 bases and J dropped 5; count of bases not matched to a gene: 2. The germline V gene encodes CDR1 SGDLS and CDR2 YYNGEE. DNA of the CDR3: TGTGCCAGCAGCGTGACAGGGGGGGATCAGCCCCAGCATTTT. As protein: CASSVTGGDQPQHF.

The CDR3 coding sequence is TGTGCCAGCAATCCAAGCGGCGGGAGGGGCACCGGGGAGCTGTTTTTT. Its protein product is CASNPSGGRGTGELFF. V gene TRBV9 combines with J gene TRBJ2-2, with 9 bases lining up with TRBD2. The length of the CDR3 is 16 residues. Trimming at V came to 6 bases and at J to 4 bases, leaving 10 bases not matched to a gene. Germline-derived CDR1 and CDR2 are SGDLS and YYNGEE. Looking up the rest from reference TRBV9 and TRBJ2-2 gives the full variable domain: DSGVTQTPKHLITATGQRVTLRCSPRSGDLSVYWYQQSLDQGLQFLIQYYNGEERAKGNILERFSAQQFPDLHSELNLSSLELGDSALYFCASNPSGGRGTGELFFGEGSRLTVL.

The V gene is TRBV7-2, the J gene TRBJ2-7; 7 nucleotides agree with TRBD2. The CDR3 has 16 amino acids. The V segment lost 4 bases and the J segment 4 bases; nucleotides outside the gene matches: 13. Germline CDR1 reads SGHTA; CDR2 reads FQGNSA. The CDR3 spells CASSSTLSGIGYEQYF. CDR3 DNA: TGTGCCAGCAGCTCCACTTTGAGCGGGATAGGGTACGAGCAGTACTTC. Complete variable domain (other parts from reference TRBV7-2 and TRBJ2-7): GAGVSQSPSNKVTEKGKDVELRCDPISGHTALYWYRQSLGQGLEFLIYFQGNSAPDKSGLPSDRFSAERTGGSVSTLTIQRTQQEDSAVYLCASSSTLSGIGYEQYFGPGTRLTVT.

The J gene is TRBJ2-5, the V gene TRBV5-6; TRBD2 matches at 9 bases. Losses at the gene ends were 1 base for V and 5 bases for J; bases not matched to a gene: 6. The V gene's germline CDR1 is SGHDT and CDR2 YYEEEE. This CDR3 has 15 residues. CDR3 nucleotides: TGTGCCAGCAGCTTGTGGGCTAGCGGGAAGGAGACCCAGTACTTC. Translation: CASSLWASGKETQYF.

The gene calls are TRBV19 and TRBJ2-1; TRBD2 matches at 13 bases. The CDR3 loop spans 17 amino acids. The germline V gene encodes CDR1 LNHDA and CDR2 SQIVND (reference sequence). V lost 5 bases to trimming and J lost 3 bases; unmatched junction nucleotides: 7. The CDR3 DNA follows: TGTGCCAGTAGTGCGGCGACTAGCGGGAGGAGCTACAATGAGCAGTTCTTC. Translating it yields CASSAATSGRSYNEQFF.

V gene TRBV19 combines with J gene TRBJ2-3; no reliable D call. Trimming cost V 7 bases and J 1 base, with 6 bases left between them. Germline V CDR1 and CDR2: LNHDA, SQIVND (reference sequence). This CDR3 comprises 12 residues. This CDR3 reads CASKFRTDTQYF. As DNA, the CDR3 is TGTGCCAGTAAATTCCGCACAGATACGCAGTATTTT. The full variable domain, rest sourced from reference TRBV19 and TRBJ2-3, is DGGITQSPKYLFRKEGQNVTLSCEQNLNHDAMYWYRQDPGQGLRLIYYSQIVNDFQKGDIAEGYSVSREKKESFPLTVTSAQKNPTAFYLCASKFRTDTQYFGPGTRLTVL.